The next 29 T cell receptor beta chains were all read from a single sample in a study of T cell clonotyping in hematopoietic cell transplantation (dated by TCRdb to the early 2020s). The time point label here, explained by the study, means: recipient sample about 28 days before transplant, after cytoreduction. The library was produced with the immunoSEQ multiplex PCR assay. TCRdb's version of the immuneACCESS table is confined to in-frame rearrangements and falls short of the full clone set. An unresolved V gene accounts for under half of the shortfall where checked; the remainder is of unknown origin. For this sample the table gives 35,000 to 45,000 clones, of which roughly 96% were detected only once. The ten largest clones take up 1.5% to 2% of the sample. The material was peripheral blood mononuclear cells, obtained before stem cell transplant. The source of these receptors is a man in his forties with chronic myeloid leukemia. Some clones in this sample may be carry-over from other donors' samples.

The chain has TRBV6-5 and TRBJ2-1; D tentatively fits TRBD1 or TRBD2 (6 bases each). The germline CDR1 and CDR2 sequences are MNHEY and SVGAGI. The CDR3 sequence is 16 residues long. V was shortened by 0 bases and J by 16 bases, with 25 bases between the two germline ends. CDR3 region: CASSYSLEAAQEGGFF. For the CDR3, the DNA is TGTGCCAGCAGTTACTCACTCGAGGCGGCTCAGGAGGGGGGATTCTTC.

CDR3 amino acids: CASSYRVGETQYF. The CDR3 nucleotides read TGTGCCAGCAGTTACCGGGTTGGGGAGACCCAGTACTTC. The chain recombines TRBV6-5 with TRBJ2-5; D is ambiguous. From germline, CDR1 is MNHEY and CDR2 SVGAGI. CDR3 size: 13 residues. V lost 2 bases and J 5 bases, leaving 9 bases between the germline ends.

The chain joins TRBV19 to TRBJ2-3; tentative D call: TRBD2 (6 bases). V was trimmed by 3 bases and J by 2 bases, leaving 15 bases between them. CDR1 is LNHDA and CDR2 is SQIVND in the germline V gene (reference sequence). The CDR3 consists of 16 residues. The CDR3 loop reads CASSMSRTMFTDTQYF. For the CDR3, the DNA is TGTGCCAGTAGTATGTCGAGGACTATGTTCACAGATACGCAGTATTTT.

This chain's CDR3 is CASSGPGGVLSSPEQFF. CDR3 nucleotides: TGTGCCAGCAGCGGCCCCGGAGGGGTTTTGTCCTCCCCTGAGCAGTTCTTC. This rearrangement joins TRBV9 to TRBJ2-1; perhaps TRBD2 as D (6 bases). The CDR3 length is 17 residues. The V and J ends lost 3 bases and 9 bases respectively, with 25 bases between them. CDR1 and CDR2 (germline): SGDLS, YYNGEE.

The genes are TRBV7-2 and TRBJ2-7, with 7 nucleotides matching TRBD1. The germline V gene has CDR1 SGHTA and CDR2 FQGNSA. V shed 5 bases and J 6 bases; nucleotides not matched to a gene: 13. The CDR3 covers 15 residues. The CDR3 sequence: CASSITGALTLEQYF. The CDR3 DNA is TGTGCCAGCAGCATCACAGGGGCTTTAACTCTCGAGCAGTACTTC.

The V call is TRBV11-1, the J call TRBJ2-5; perhaps TRBD1 as D (5 bases). CDR3 size: 14 residues. V lost 6 bases to trimming and J lost 5 bases, with 16 bases between them. Germline V gene lookup returns CDR1 SGHAT and CDR2 FQDESV (reference sequence). The CDR3 protein is CASSRDQGGETQYF. CDR3 DNA sequence: TGTGCCAGCAGTCGAGACCAGGGTGGGGAGACCCAGTACTTC.

This chain joins TRBV7-2 and TRBJ1-5; D call uncertain. Trimming removed 4 bases from V and 4 bases from J, with 11 bases in between. This CDR3 has 14 amino acids. The V gene's germline CDR1 is SGHTA and CDR2 FQGNSA. The CDR3 is CASSSEGRNQPQHF. The CDR3 nucleotides read TGTGCCAGCAGCTCCGAAGGGAGGAATCAGCCCCAGCATTTT. Combining the CDR3 with reference TRBV7-2 and TRBJ1-5 gives the whole variable domain GAGVSQSPSNKVTEKGKDVELRCDPISGHTALYWYRQSLGQGLEFLIYFQGNSAPDKSGLPSDRFSAERTGGSVSTLTIQRTQQEDSAVYLCASSSEGRNQPQHFGDGTRLSIL.

This clone was picked up one time. The V and J genes are TRBV7-9 and TRBJ1-1, with D possibly being TRBD1 (5 bases). Germline CDR1 and CDR2: SEHNR and FQNEAQ (reference sequence). Trimming removed 2 bases at V and 3 bases at J, with 7 bases between. The CDR3 consists of 13 residues. As DNA, the CDR3 is TGTGCCAGCAGCTTAATGGGGGACACTGAAGCTTTCTTT. It encodes CASSLMGDTEAFF.

The chain carries TRBV9 and TRBJ1-6; possible D gene TRBD1, 6 bases. CDR1 and CDR2 from the germline V gene are SGDLS and YYNGEE. With 5 bases removed from V and 0 bases from J, the gap between germline ends came to 12 bases. This CDR3 comprises 16 residues. The CDR3 is CASSPQGSSYNSPLHF. In DNA, the CDR3 is TGTGCCAGCAGTCCCCAGGGGAGCTCCTATAATTCACCCCTCCACTTT. The full variable domain, with the rest looked up from reference TRBV9 and TRBJ1-6, is DSGVTQTPKHLITATGQRVTLRCSPRSGDLSVYWYQQSLDQGLQFLIQYYNGEERAKGNILERFSAQQFPDLHSELNLSSLELGDSALYFCASSPQGSSYNSPLHFGNGTRLTVT.

This sequence joins TRBV9 and TRBJ1-2, with D hard to call. The CDR3 contains 14 residues. V shed 3 bases and J shed 2 bases, with 11 bases lying between them. Germline-derived CDR1 and CDR2 are SGDLS and YYNGEE. The CDR3 loop is CASSASPTNYGYTF. Here the CDR3 DNA reads TGTGCCAGCAGCGCTTCACCGACAAACTATGGCTACACCTTC. The full variable domain, in which reference TRBV9 and TRBJ1-2 provide the parts outside the CDR3, is DSGVTQTPKHLITATGQRVTLRCSPRSGDLSVYWYQQSLDQGLQFLIQYYNGEERAKGNILERFSAQQFPDLHSELNLSSLELGDSALYFCASSASPTNYGYTFGSGTRLTVV.

The J gene is TRBJ1-6, the V gene TRBV5-1; a weak D match, TRBD1 (6 bases). Trimming took 0 bases from V and 7 from J, leaving 8 bases between them. Per the germline V gene, CDR1 is SGHRS and CDR2 is YFSETQ. The CDR3 totals 14 residues. The CDR3 is CASSLGQGNSPLHF. The CDR3 DNA follows: TGCGCCAGCAGCTTGGGGCAGGGGAATTCACCCCTCCACTTT.

This clone was counted a single time. This sequence joins TRBV20-1 and TRBJ2-7; D call uncertain. The V gene's germline CDR1 is DFQATT and CDR2 SNEGSKA (reference sequence). V was cut by 5 bases and J by 0 bases, with 5 bases left in between. The CDR3 spans 11 residues. CDR3 nucleotide sequence: TGCAGTGCTGAGGTCTCCTACGAGCAGTACTTC. This encodes CSAEVSYEQYF.

The CDR3 coding sequence is TGTGCCAGTAGTATAAACAGGGAAAGCACAGATACGCAGTATTTT. Translating gives CASSINRESTDTQYF. The chain carries TRBV19 and TRBJ2-3; tentatively, D is TRBD1 (6 bases). The CDR3 totals 15 residues. Deletions cut 2 bases from V and 0 bases from J, with 9 bases between. CDR1 is LNHDA and CDR2 is SQIVND in the germline V gene (reference sequence).

The sample holds one count of this clone. The rearrangement uses TRBV29-1 and TRBJ1-2, with D hard to call. Between the trimmed V and J ends, which lost 3 bases and 6 bases, there was a span of 11 bases. Germline CDR1 is SQVTM and CDR2 is ANQGSEA. CDR3 length: 12 amino acids. The CDR3 is CSVDRRRNGYTF. The CDR3 DNA sequence: TGCAGCGTTGATAGGAGGCGCAATGGCTACACCTTC.

This chain joins TRBV6-1 and TRBJ1-2; D gene ambiguous. The V end lost 4 bases, the J end lost 7 bases, and 13 bases lay between the germline ends. CDR1 and CDR2 from the germline V gene are MNHNS and SASEGT. The CDR3 runs to 13 residues. The CDR3: CASSGFVDGGYTF. DNA for the CDR3: TGTGCCAGCAGTGGATTCGTGGACGGTGGCTACACCTTC.

The rearrangement joins TRBV5-1 to TRBJ2-5; no firm D call. The CDR3 extends over 11 amino acids. V was trimmed by 5 bases and J by 2 bases, leaving 4 bases between them. Germline lookup yields CDR1 SGHRS and CDR2 YFSETQ. CDR3 nucleotides: TGCGCCAGCAGACAGCAAGAGACCCAGTACTTC. Protein product: CASRQQETQYF.

CDR3 sequence (DNA): TGTGCCAGCAGCTTACCCCGGTTGTCGGGACAGCTCCACTATGGCTACACCTTC. Protein: CASSLPRLSGQLHYGYTF. The V call is TRBV7-2, the J call TRBJ1-2, with TRBD1 matching over 7 bases. The CDR3 runs 18 residues. With 2 bases clipped from V and 3 bases from J, the junction kept 15 bases outside the gene matches. Germline CDR1 SGHTA, CDR2 FQGNSA.

J is TRBJ2-2 and V is TRBV30; TRBD1 is a possible D gene (6 bases). V was clipped by 0 bases and J by 0 bases, with 20 bases between them. Germline loops: CDR1 GTSNPN, CDR2 SVGIG (reference sequence). CDR3 length: 19 residues. DNA of the CDR3: TGTGCCTGGAGTGTAAAAAGGACAGAGAGAACAACGAACACCGGGGAGCTGTTTTTT. Protein: CAWSVKRTERTTNTGELFF. The full variable domain, in which reference TRBV30 and TRBJ2-2 provide the parts outside the CDR3, is SQTIHQWPATLVQPVGSPLSLECTVEGTSNPNLYWYRQAAGRGLQLLFYSVGIGQISSEVPQNLSASRPQDRQFILSSKKLLLSDSGFYLCAWSVKRTERTTNTGELFFGEGSRLTVL.

This chain joins TRBV29-1 and TRBJ2-1; 10 nucleotides line up with TRBD2. Germline trimming cut 3 bases from V and 14 bases from J; bases unmatched to any gene: 10. Germline V gene data show CDR1 as SQVTM and CDR2 as ANQGSEA. This CDR3 contains 13 residues. The CDR3 sequence is CSVDERGGLAEFF. The CDR3 nucleotides are TGCAGCGTTGACGAGCGGGGGGGCCTTGCGGAGTTCTTC.

The table lists this clone with a count of one. The chain has TRBV5-4 and TRBJ2-1; D gene ambiguous. CDR3 size: 14 residues. Germline V lookup: CDR1 SGHNT, CDR2 YYREEE (reference sequence). V was clipped by 4 bases and J by 0 bases, with 8 bases between them. The CDR3 DNA sequence: TGTGCCAGCAGCGATGTACCCTCCTACAATGAGCAGTTCTTC. Amino acids: CASSDVPSYNEQFF.

The rearrangement links TRBV19 to TRBJ1-1, with 8 bases matching TRBD1. This CDR3 spans 13 amino acids. The trim removed 7 bases at V and 5 bases at J, leaving 6 bases unmatched. Germline CDR1 LNHDA, CDR2 SQIVND (reference sequence). CDR3: CASTQGAGTEAFF. The CDR3 DNA reads TGTGCCAGTACCCAGGGGGCGGGAACTGAAGCTTTCTTT.

This sequence joins TRBV28 and TRBJ1-6; 10 bases line up with TRBD1. V lost 6 bases and J lost 8; bases outside the gene matches: 10. CDR3 length: 16 amino acids. Germline loops: CDR1 MDHEN, CDR2 SYDVKM. The CDR3 nucleotides read TGTGCCAGCAGCCCAATCCCGACAGGGGGCGATTCACCCCTCCACTTT. Protein: CASSPIPTGGDSPLHF.

This clone was counted a single time. This chain uses TRBV6-6 with TRBJ1-5; the D gene is possibly TRBD1 (5 bases). The germline V gene encodes CDR1 MNHNY and CDR2 SVGAGI (reference sequence). The CDR3 has 13 residues. The V gene lost 7 bases and the J gene lost 2 bases, with 9 bases spanning the gap. The CDR3: CASMGLGNQPQHF. In nucleotides, the CDR3 is TGTGCCAGCATGGGACTTGGCAATCAGCCCCAGCATTTT.

The chain recombines TRBV7-9 with TRBJ1-2, with a possible D match to TRBD1 (5 bases). Germline loops: CDR1 SEHNR, CDR2 FQNEAQ (reference sequence). The CDR3 runs to 12 residues. V was pared by 10 bases and J by 8 bases, with 17 bases between. CDR3 loop: CATVGPVGGYTF. CDR3 in DNA: TGTGCCACCGTGGGACCGGTCGGCGGCTACACCTTC.

This chain links TRBV28 with TRBJ1-3; D remains unclear. Germline lookup yields CDR1 MDHEN and CDR2 SYDVKM. The CDR3 spans 15 residues. Trimming shortened V by 5 bases and J by 0 bases, and 11 bases separated the two germline ends. In nucleotides, the CDR3 is TGTGCCAGCAGTAATGGCAGTCCCTCTGGAAACACCATATATTTT. Translation: CASSNGSPSGNTIYF.

The rearrangement uses TRBV9 and TRBJ2-7, with 9 bases aligning to TRBD1. Germline V gene lookup returns CDR1 SGDLS and CDR2 YYNGEE. V lost 0 bases, J lost 2 bases, and 6 bases stayed unmatched. CDR3 length: 16 amino acids. The CDR3 reads CASSVAPGQGAYEQYF. For the CDR3, the DNA is TGTGCCAGCAGCGTAGCGCCGGGACAGGGAGCCTACGAGCAGTACTTC.

The V call is TRBV27, the J call TRBJ1-1; D not resolved. Trimming took 0 bases from V and 8 from J, leaving 13 bases between them. Per the germline V gene, CDR1 is MNHEY and CDR2 is SMNVEV (reference sequence). This CDR3 region has 14 residues. CDR3 in amino acids: CASSLSGYSSEAFF. CDR3 bases: TGTGCCAGCAGTTTATCAGGGTACTCTTCCGAAGCTTTCTTT.

This sequence joins TRBV5-1 and TRBJ2-2, with a weak D call TRBD1 (5 bases). Trimming took off 1 base at V and 0 bases at J, with 10 bases between the two ends. Germline V gives CDR1 SGHRS, CDR2 YFSETQ. The CDR3 runs 16 residues. The CDR3 sequence: CASSLLEQANTGELFF. CDR3 in DNA: TGCGCCAGCAGCTTGTTAGAACAGGCGAACACCGGGGAGCTGTTTTTT.

The chain links TRBV7-6 to TRBJ2-1, with D possibly being TRBD1 (5 bases). V shed 2 bases and J shed 8 bases, with 10 bases lying between them. The V gene's germline CDR1 is SGHVS and CDR2 FNYEAQ. This CDR3 comprises 13 residues. CDR3 DNA: TGTGCCAGCAGCTTATCCCAGGGCCATGAGCAGTTCTTC. As protein: CASSLSQGHEQFF.